This TCR beta chain was recovered during a study of blood T cell repertoires in COVID-19. Of note for this clone: One junction end does not reproduce the germline sequence, and a read error may be involved.

This CDR3 has 15 amino acids. Germline CDR1 SNHLY, CDR2 FYNNEI. Per the original methods: The assay estimated nucleated cells by amplifying reference gene primers. Assay: immunoSEQ multiplex PCR; the TCRdb copy retains only in-frame clones and omits some. V and J calls and clone size are copied from that table; D and trimming were computed from the DNA. The sample lists about 400,000 clones; 70% to 90% were seen once. The chain carries TRBV2 and TRBJ2-3, with D hard to call. The TCR was taken from a human donor in a cohort sampled during active COVID-19. The sequencing input was peripheral blood. CDR3 sequence (DNA): TGTGCCAGCAGGGAAGAGCGACTCCGCACAGATACGCAGTATTTT. It encodes CASREERLRTDTQYF.